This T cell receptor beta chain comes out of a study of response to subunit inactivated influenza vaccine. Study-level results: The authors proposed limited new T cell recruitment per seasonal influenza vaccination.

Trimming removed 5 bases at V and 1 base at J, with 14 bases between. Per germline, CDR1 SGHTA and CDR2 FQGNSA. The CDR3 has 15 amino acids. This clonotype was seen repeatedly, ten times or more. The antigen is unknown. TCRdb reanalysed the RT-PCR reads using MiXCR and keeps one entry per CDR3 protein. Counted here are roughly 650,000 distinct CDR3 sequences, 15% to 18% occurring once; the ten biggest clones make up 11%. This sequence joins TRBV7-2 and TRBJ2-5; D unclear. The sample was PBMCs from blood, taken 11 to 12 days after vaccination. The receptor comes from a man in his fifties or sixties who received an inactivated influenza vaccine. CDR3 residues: CASSPLSRAQETQYF. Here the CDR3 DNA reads TGTGCCAGCAGCCCTCTTAGTCGGGCCCAAGAGACCCAGTACTTC.